This TCR beta chain appears in the sequencing data of a study of blood T cells in healthy people across ages. There are a few counts of this clonotype. Trimming cost V 9 bases and J 4 bases; bases outside gene matches: 25. The V gene's germline CDR1 is SGHRS and CDR2 YFSETQ. CDR3 length: 20 amino acids. Through a sample-barcoded 5' primer and a J-beta primer mix, a second PCR was run for 7 to 11 cycles. TCRdb reanalysed the 5' RACE reads using MiXCR and keeps one entry per CDR3 protein. The data hold 540,000 or so distinct CDR3 sequences, with about 26% observed a single time. Sequencing was carried out using blood. This chain links TRBV5-1 with TRBJ2-3; 11 bases map to TRBD2. The receptor was isolated from a woman in her 70s in good health. CDR3 sequence: CAMRGQTHRATTSGADTQYF. The CDR3 region has the DNA TGCGCCATGCGGGGTCAAACCCACAGGGCTACGACTAGCGGGGCAGATACGCAGTATTTT.